These 23 T cell receptor beta chains came from one sample sequenced in a study of T-cell memory formation after mild COVID-19. Each CDR3 protein gets one entry after TCRdb re-called the 5' RACE reads with MiXCR. The sample holds about 440,000 distinct CDR3 sequences, approximately 20% seen once. Input material: PBMCs or a T cell subset sorted from them (not recorded which). All receptors derive from an adult woman who had mild COVID-19 (a few samples of this study predate the infection). Cell type and time point are not known.

This clonotype turned up a few times. The chain links TRBV29-1 to TRBJ1-2; 8 positions agree with TRBD1. The CDR3 sequence is 14 residues long. CDR1 is SQVTM and CDR2 is ANQGSEA in the germline V gene. Losses at the gene ends were 3 bases for V and 0 bases for J; bases not matched to a gene: 3. This CDR3 reads CSVDGQGTNYGYTF. CDR3 coding DNA: TGCAGCGTTGATGGACAGGGTACTAACTATGGCTACACCTTC. Variable domain in full (rest from reference TRBV29-1 and TRBJ1-2): SAVISQKPSRDICQRGTSLTIQCQVDSQVTMMFWYRQQPGQSLTLIATANQGSEATYESGFVIDKFPISRPNLTFSTLTVSNMSPEDSSIYLCSVDGQGTNYGYTFGSGTRLTVV.

The V gene is TRBV7-2, the J gene TRBJ2-3; no firm D call. Trimming pared 4 bases from V and 4 bases from J, leaving 6 bases between. CDR3 length equals 12 residues. Germline CDR1 SGHTA, CDR2 FQGNSA. The CDR3, as DNA: TGTGCCAGCAGCTCCCTCTCAGATACGCAGTATTTT. As protein: CASSSLSDTQYF.

The chain combines TRBV6-2 or TRBV6-3 with TRBJ2-1, with 11 bases that match TRBD2. The ends lost 3 bases at V and 7 bases at J; junction bases unmatched: 8. Germline V gene lookup returns CDR1 MNHEY and CDR2 SVGEGT. This CDR3 is built from 16 residues. CDR3 sequence reads: CASSYERASGRNEQFF. The CDR3 coding sequence is TGTGCCAGCAGTTATGAGAGGGCTAGCGGGAGGAATGAGCAGTTCTTC.

This chain joins TRBV5-6 and TRBJ1-2; no clear D gene. V gave up 8 bases and J gave up 3 bases, with 14 bases separating them. There are 13 residues in the CDR3. Germline V gene sequence: CDR1 SGHDT, CDR2 YYEEEE. CDR3 sequence reads: CASYRGLHYGYTF. The CDR3 bases are TGTGCCAGTTATCGGGGTCTCCACTATGGCTACACCTTC.

This clonotype was counted between two and nine times. The V gene is TRBV12-3 or TRBV12-4, the J gene TRBJ2-2; D not certain. The V and J ends lost 3 bases and 6 bases respectively, with 5 bases between them. This CDR3 region has 12 residues. The chain's CDR3 is CASSFSAGELFF. CDR3 nucleotides: TGTGCCAGCAGTTTCTCCGCCGGGGAGCTGTTTTTT.

The chain has TRBV5-4 and TRBJ2-3, with 12 bases aligning to TRBD2. V gave up 0 bases and J gave up 2 bases; unmatched junction bases: 7. This CDR3 is built from 18 residues. The germline CDR1 and CDR2 sequences are SGHNT and YYREEE (reference sequence). The CDR3 here is CASSLGLAGGPITDTQYF. CDR3 coding DNA: TGTGCCAGCAGCTTGGGGCTAGCGGGAGGGCCGATCACAGATACGCAGTATTTT. The full variable domain, its missing parts supplied by reference TRBV5-4 and TRBJ2-3, is ETGVTQSPTHLIKTRGQQVTLRCSSQSGHNTVSWYQQALGQGPQFIFQYYREEENGRGNFPPRFSGLQFPNYSSELNVNALELDDSALYLCASSLGLAGGPITDTQYFGPGTRLTVL.

This chain uses TRBV20-1 with TRBJ2-7; tentatively, D is TRBD2 (6 bases). Germline lookup yields CDR1 DFQATT and CDR2 SNEGSKA (reference sequence). V was trimmed by 0 bases and J by 4 bases, leaving 16 bases between them. This CDR3 is built from 15 residues. The CDR3, as DNA: TGCAGTGCTAGAGATCCCCTCGGGAGCGTTTACGAGCAGTACTTC. As protein: CSARDPLGSVYEQYF.

This sequence joins TRBV5-1 and TRBJ2-3; TRBD2 matches at 13 bases. In germline, CDR1 is SGHRS, CDR2 YFSETQ. This CDR3 comprises 16 residues. The V gene end was trimmed by 9 bases and the J gene end by 4 bases; junction bases not matched to a gene: 11. This CDR3 reads CATTPGLAGISDTQYF. CDR3 DNA: TGCGCCACCACGCCGGGACTAGCGGGAATATCAGATACGCAGTATTTT.

This chain connects TRBV12-3 or TRBV12-4 to TRBJ2-7; perhaps D is TRBD1 or TRBD2 (5 bases each). V lost 8 bases and J lost 0, with 14 bases in between. The CDR3 is 14 amino acids. The CDR3 bases are TGTGCCAGCCAGAGGGGCCTGGGCTCCTACGAGCAGTACTTC. Translating it yields CASQRGLGSYEQYF.

The table lists this clonotype with a few counts. This rearrangement joins TRBV6-2 or TRBV6-3 to TRBJ2-4; tentative D call: TRBD1 (6 bases). In germline, CDR1 is MNHEY, CDR2 SVGEGT. V lost 5 bases and J 0 bases, leaving 14 bases between the germline ends. This CDR3 contains 16 residues. CDR3 DNA: TGTGCCAGCAGTCCCGGGACATCCGTAGCCAAAAACATTCAGTACTTC. As protein: CASSPGTSVAKNIQYF.

The CDR3 region has the DNA TGCAGTGCTAGAGCTGGAGGGCAGCCCCAGCATTTT. Protein: CSARAGGQPQHF. This sequence joins TRBV20-1 and TRBJ1-5; no firm D call. The CDR3 extends over 12 amino acids. V lost 1 base, J lost 7 bases, and 8 bases lay in between. The germline V gene encodes CDR1 DFQATT and CDR2 SNEGSKA (reference sequence).

This clonotype was counted between two and nine times. This chain links TRBV7-2 with TRBJ2-1; 7 nucleotides align to TRBD1. The CDR3 length is 15 residues. The germline CDR1 and CDR2 sequences are SGHTA and FQGNSA. V shed 1 base, J shed 5 bases, and the junction held 5 bases outside the gene matches. The CDR3 reads CASSLDRGGNNEQFF. CDR3 bases: TGTGCCAGCAGCTTAGACAGGGGCGGCAACAATGAGCAGTTCTTC.

This clonotype was detected a few times. The chain recombines TRBV20-1 with TRBJ2-1; the match to TRBD2 covers 9 bases. The V and J ends lost 6 bases and 0 bases, in that order; junction bases with no gene match: 12. Looked up from germline, CDR1 is DFQATT and CDR2 is SNEGSKA (reference sequence). There are 17 residues in the CDR3. CDR3 DNA sequence: TGCAGTGCGCCAGCGGGGGGTTCCTACTCCTCCTACAATGAGCAGTTCTTC. It translates to CSAPAGGSYSSYNEQFF.

The rearrangement joins TRBV5-1 to TRBJ2-1; no clear D gene. V lost 5 bases and J 7 bases, leaving 16 bases between the germline ends. The CDR3 extends over 14 amino acids. The germline V gene has CDR1 SGHRS and CDR2 YFSETQ. The CDR3: CASSKPGSANEQFF. CDR3 nucleotides: TGCGCCAGCAGTAAACCGGGCTCAGCAAATGAGCAGTTCTTC.

This chain links TRBV6-5 with TRBJ2-1, with D possibly TRBD2 on 5 matching bases. V lost 0 bases and J lost 10, with 13 bases in between. This CDR3 spans 14 amino acids. CDR1 and CDR2 (germline): MNHEY, SVGAGI. The CDR3 reads CASSYSARSGEQFF. The CDR3 region has the DNA TGTGCCAGCAGTTACTCGGCCCGCTCGGGGGAGCAGTTCTTC.

The gene calls are TRBV29-1 and TRBJ2-1; D may match TRBD1 or TRBD2 (5 bases each). V was pared by 4 bases and J by 9 bases, with 16 bases between. The CDR3 consists of 13 residues. Germline V lookup: CDR1 SQVTM, CDR2 ANQGSEA. CDR3 nucleotide sequence: TGCAGCGTTGGTTGGCTTCTTGGGGGTGAGCAGTTCTTC. Encoded protein: CSVGWLLGGEQFF.

This clonotype has more than one count but fewer than ten. The chain couples TRBV11-2 to TRBJ2-1, with 10 bases identical to TRBD2. V trimming: 5 bases; J trimming: 7 bases; junction bases outside the gene matches: 11. CDR3 length: 16 residues. Germline CDR1 and CDR2: SGHAT and FQNNGV. CDR3 bases: TGTGCCAGCAGCCCCCTAAGCGGGAGGGTTGGGAATGAGCAGTTCTTC. Translation: CASSPLSGRVGNEQFF.

This clonotype was observed a handful of times. The V and J genes are TRBV5-1 and TRBJ2-1; 9 bases match TRBD2. Germline assignment: CDR1 SGHRS and CDR2 YFSETQ. The J segment lost 1 base and the V segment lost 4 bases, leaving 6 bases of the junction unmatched. The CDR3 has 16 amino acids. The CDR3 sequence: CASSTPLAGSYNEQFF. The CDR3 DNA reads TGCGCCAGCAGCACGCCCCTAGCGGGGTCCTACAATGAGCAGTTCTTC.

The chain couples TRBV7-6 to TRBJ2-1; 10 nucleotides match TRBD1. Germline assignment: CDR1 SGHVS and CDR2 FNYEAQ. This CDR3 comprises 15 residues. With 4 bases clipped from V and 4 bases from J, the junction kept 4 bases outside the gene matches. The CDR3 is CASSSPGQGYNEQFF. Written as DNA, the CDR3 is TGTGCCAGCAGCTCCCCGGGACAGGGGTACAATGAGCAGTTCTTC.

The V call is TRBV6-2 or TRBV6-3, the J call TRBJ1-5; 7 nucleotides agree with TRBD1. J gave up 3 bases and V 5 bases, and 7 bases lay outside the gene matches. This CDR3 has 15 amino acids. Germline loops: CDR1 MNHEY, CDR2 SVGEGT. The CDR3 DNA is TGTGCCAGCAGTCGGGACAGACCACCCAATCAGCCCCAGCATTTT. This translates into CASSRDRPPNQPQHF.

The chain uses TRBV29-1 and TRBJ2-7; D might be TRBD1 (6 bases). This CDR3 has 14 residues. Germline CDR1 is SQVTM and CDR2 is ANQGSEA. Trimming shortened V by 7 bases and J by 4 bases, and 20 bases separated the two germline ends. CDR3 sequence: CSGVGGENGYEQYF. The DNA for the CDR3 is TGCAGCGGGGTAGGGGGAGAAAATGGGTACGAGCAGTACTTC.

This clonotype was detected ten times or more. V gene TRBV13 combines with J gene TRBJ2-7; TRBD1 matches 11 bases. The CDR3 totals 19 residues. Germline CDR1 and CDR2: PRHDT and FYEKMQ (reference sequence). With 5 bases clipped from V and 3 bases from J, the junction kept 18 bases outside the gene matches. The CDR3 loop reads CASSPSRTGGLSKSYEQYF. The CDR3 bases are TGTGCCAGCAGCCCCAGTAGGACAGGGGGCTTATCGAAAAGCTACGAGCAGTACTTC.

This rearrangement joins TRBV3-1 to TRBJ2-3; tentatively, D is TRBD1 (6 bases). CDR3 length: 15 residues. Trimming took 2 bases from V and 6 from J, leaving 15 bases between them. Germline CDR1 is LGHDT and CDR2 is YNNKEL (reference sequence). The CDR3 region is CASSQMAGALDTQYF. The CDR3 DNA reads as TGTGCCAGCAGCCAAATGGCAGGGGCGTTGGATACGCAGTATTTT.